The TCR beta chain described here comes from a study of T cells after yellow fever vaccination. As for the study in general: Preparation of the low-cell-number fractions used SMART-Seq v4 Ultra Low Input.

The CDR3 extends over 13 amino acids. V was pared by 5 bases and J by 4 bases, with 12 bases between. Germline CDR1 and CDR2: MGHRA and YSYEKL. Conversion of TCR transcripts into cDNA relied on 5'RACE template switching, which added a universal primer site and UMIs. A single record per CDR3 protein comes from TCRdb applying MiXCR to the 5' RACE reads. The table lists about 510,000 distinct CDR3 sequences, just over 20% of them singletons, with approximately 16% in the top ten. The TCR originated in a man younger than 30 who received the YFV17D yellow fever vaccine. The source material was PBMCs, sampled around 3 weeks after the first yellow fever vaccination. This chain joins TRBV4-1 and TRBJ2-7; the D gene is possibly TRBD2 (6 bases). As DNA, the CDR3 is TGCGCCAGCAGCGCCGGTGGGGGGTACGAGCAGTACTTC. This codes for CASSAGGGYEQYF.